Following are 14 T cell receptor beta chains from one sample sequenced in a study of OX40 agonist ivuxolimab in advanced cancers. Profiled with immunoSEQ multiplex PCR; TCRdb holds only in-frame clones, not every one. The table includes roughly 38,000 clones, almost 85% detected once. This specimen was CD4+ or CD8+ T cells sorted from blood, taken in a trial of the OX40 agonist ivuxolimab. These receptors all come from an adult with an advanced solid tumor such as melanoma, head and neck, liver or kidney cancer.

The chain carries TRBV10-3 and TRBJ2-7; D is unresolved. V gave up 7 bases and J gave up 7 bases, with 11 bases separating them. Germline assignment: CDR1 ENHRY and CDR2 SYGVKD. This CDR3 has 11 amino acids. This CDR3 reads CAIKEIGEQYF. The CDR3 nucleotides read TGTGCCATCAAGGAGATCGGGGAGCAGTACTTC.

There are a few counts of this clone. This chain uses TRBV7-6 with TRBJ1-5; perhaps TRBD1 as D (6 bases). Germline values: CDR1 SGHVS, CDR2 FNYEAQ. This CDR3 is 14 amino acids long. Trimming removed 5 bases at V and 3 bases at J, with 11 bases between. CDR3 sequence: CASSPDSINQPQHF. DNA for the CDR3: TGTGCCAGCAGCCCGGACAGTATCAATCAGCCCCAGCATTTT.

The genes are TRBV6-1 and TRBJ1-1; D may be TRBD1 (5 bases). Trimming removed 3 bases at V and 11 bases at J, with 7 bases between. CDR3 length: 10 amino acids. Germline CDR1 is MNHNS and CDR2 is SASEGT. CDR3 in DNA: TGTGCCAGCAGTGATACAGGTGCTTTCTTT. The encoded protein is CASSDTGAFF.

This clone showed up just once. This chain connects TRBV30 to TRBJ2-2, with 13 bases matching TRBD2. CDR1 is GTSNPN and CDR2 is SVGIG in the germline V gene (reference sequence). The ends lost 2 bases at V and 2 bases at J; junction bases unmatched: 11. The CDR3 spans 19 residues. This chain's CDR3 is CAWSRGTSGISLNTGELFF. The CDR3 region has the DNA TGTGCCTGGAGTAGGGGGACTAGCGGGATATCGCTAAACACCGGGGAGCTGTTTTTT.

The V and J genes are TRBV6-5 and TRBJ2-7; TRBD1 agrees at 8 bases. CDR3 length equals 15 residues. The germline V gene encodes CDR1 MNHEY and CDR2 SVGAGI. V trimming: 5 bases; J trimming: 6 bases; junction bases outside the gene matches: 12. The CDR3 coding sequence is TGTGCCAGCAGTCTGACCGGGACAGGCAGGGCCGAGCAGTACTTC. It translates to CASSLTGTGRAEQYF.

The chain employs TRBV10-3 and TRBJ2-3, with 9 bases lining up with TRBD2. Germline trimming cut 4 bases from V and 1 base from J; bases unmatched to any gene: 9. From germline, CDR1 is ENHRY and CDR2 SYGVKD. The CDR3 contains 17 residues. CDR3 sequence (DNA): TGTGCCATCAGTGTTCTGCTAAGGACTAGCGGCACAGATACGCAGTATTTT. This gives the protein CAISVLLRTSGTDTQYF.

This chain uses TRBV6-1 with TRBJ2-1, with TRBD2 as a possible D gene (5 bases). CDR3 size: 15 residues. CDR1 is MNHNS and CDR2 is SASEGT in the germline V gene. Trimming took 7 bases from V and 0 from J, leaving 13 bases between them. Here the CDR3 reads CASTNKRSSYNEQFF. For the CDR3, the DNA is TGTGCCAGCACCAATAAGCGGAGCTCCTACAATGAGCAGTTCTTC.

The chain couples TRBV7-2 to TRBJ1-2; D might be TRBD1 (5 bases). Looked up from germline, CDR1 is SGHTA and CDR2 is FQGNSA. Trimming removed 5 bases from V and 2 bases from J, with 15 bases in between. This CDR3 is 15 amino acids long. CDR3 nucleotides: TGTGCCAGCAGCCTCCCGGGAGGGGAGAACTATGGCTACACCTTC. It translates to CASSLPGGENYGYTF.

The chain couples TRBV5-6 to TRBJ1-2, with D possibly matching TRBD1 (5 bases). Germline V gives CDR1 SGHDT, CDR2 YYEEEE. The CDR3 is 14 residues long. The V and J ends lost 0 bases and 4 bases respectively, with 10 bases between them. The CDR3 sequence is CASSLEGAGYGYTF. CDR3 DNA sequence: TGTGCCAGCAGCTTGGAAGGGGCCGGCTATGGCTACACCTTC.

The chain couples TRBV18 to TRBJ1-2, with D possibly matching TRBD1 (5 bases). This CDR3 spans 14 amino acids. V dropped 8 bases and J dropped 4 bases, with 17 bases sitting between them. Germline CDR1 is KGHSH and CDR2 is LQKENI. The CDR3 protein is CASTSAGTGYGYTF. For the CDR3, the DNA is TGTGCCAGCACTTCTGCAGGGACCGGCTATGGCTACACCTTC.

This chain links TRBV21-1 with TRBJ2-7. TRBV21-1 is given as a pseudogene. The CDR3 runs to 14 residues. CDR3 protein: CARKTGTLRYEQYF. The CDR3 region has the DNA TGTGCCAGAAAAACGGGGACGCTGCGGTACGAGCAGTACTTC.

The rearrangement links TRBV10-3 to TRBJ2-5; D might be TRBD2 (6 bases). The germline V and J ends were trimmed by 0 bases and 2 bases, with 10 bases remaining between them. This CDR3 is 15 amino acids long. Germline V lookup: CDR1 ENHRY, CDR2 SYGVKD. Here the CDR3 DNA reads TGTGCCATCAGTGAGTCGGTCGGGGGACAAGAGACCCAGTACTTC. Protein sequence: CAISESVGGQETQYF.

The CDR3 bases are TGTGCCAGCAGCTCAAGCCGGGACAGGGCGGGGAATGAGCAGTTCTTC. It encodes CASSSSRDRAGNEQFF. J is TRBJ2-1 and V is TRBV7-6; 9 positions agree with TRBD1. CDR1 and CDR2 from the germline V gene are SGHVS and FNYEAQ. V trimming: 4 bases; J trimming: 7 bases; junction bases outside the gene matches: 11. CDR3 length equals 16 residues.

The chain recombines TRBV7-3 with TRBJ1-2; 8 bases fit TRBD1. The CDR3 runs 16 residues. V gave up 4 bases and J gave up 4 bases; unmatched junction bases: 11. CDR1 SGHTA and CDR2 FQGTGA come from the germline V gene. The CDR3: CASSSTRQGLVYGYTF. CDR3 DNA: TGTGCCAGCAGCTCAACCCGACAGGGGCTGGTCTATGGCTACACCTTC.